This T cell receptor beta chain was retrieved from a study of identical twins. TCRdb reprocessed the 5' RACE reads via MiXCR and lists one record per CDR3 protein. This table has a few hundred thousand distinct CDR3 sequences, roughly 8.6% appearing once. Per germline, CDR1 SEHNR and CDR2 FQNEAQ (reference sequence). The CDR3 has 17 residues. The J segment lost 4 bases and the V segment lost 4 bases, leaving 13 bases of the junction unmatched. Whole-study results and caveats: Partial confounding of zero-insertion analyses by invariant MAIT and iNKT cells was possible.

As to this clonotype: The target antigen is unknown.

These sequences were also reported in another study, on yellow fever vaccine responses in identical twins. This second report adds: Twins reportedly had a vaccine T cell response that seemed partly convergent, partly personalized.

The chain is built from TRBV7-9 and TRBJ2-5, with 9 bases that match TRBD1. This sequence originates from a woman in her late teens or twenties in good health. The specimen was CD8+ T cells sorted from blood. The CDR3 sequence: CASSSGTGRYSGETQYF. For the CDR3, the DNA is TGTGCCAGCAGCTCCGGGACAGGGAGGTACTCAGGAGAGACCCAGTACTTC.